This T cell receptor beta chain stems from a study of CD8 T cells in Susac syndrome. Whole-study results and caveats: The greatest CD8+ clonal expansion in Susac occurred in TEMRA cells and in active patients.

When the RNA was reverse transcribed, random hexamers were used with an input of about 0.5 to 1 ug. TCRdb re-analysed the immunoSEQ multiplex PCR reads in MiXCR, keeping a single row per CDR3 protein. The data contain about 83,000 distinct CDR3 sequences, around 96% of them singletons. In regard to this clonotype: As yet, its antigen is unknown.

Germline V gene lookup returns CDR1 MDHEN and CDR2 SYDVKM. This CDR3 contains 16 residues. The V end lost 1 base, the J end lost 2 bases, and 15 bases lay between the germline ends. TCR beta was sequenced from blood CD8+ and CD4+ T cells. As judged by recently defined diagnostic criteria, patients with Susac syndrome had definite or probable disease. The sequencing input was CD8+ T cells from PBMCs. The chain joins TRBV28 to TRBJ2-7, with D perhaps matching TRBD1 (6 bases). The origin of this receptor is a human donor with Susac syndrome. CDR3 sequence: CASSLYPDRKAYEQYV. The CDR3 DNA is TGTGCCAGCAGTTTATACCCCGACAGGAAGGCCTACGAGCAGTACGTC.